These 25 T cell receptor beta chains share one sample of origin, sequenced in a study of vaccination effects on CD4 cells after COVID-19. The assay was immunoSEQ multiplex PCR, and TCRdb's table has in-frame clones only and misses some. The sample has tens of thousands of clones; around 73% are singletons. These TCRs are of unknown antigen specificity. Using viral peptide pools, the ViraFEST assay grew out antigen-specific CD4+ T cells prior to sequencing. Culture lasted over 9 days before CD4+ T cell isolation. Convalescent patients had PCR-confirmed SARS-CoV-2 infection between March and December 2020. This sample comprised CD4+ T cells from PBMCs cultured with a peptide pool, obtained before COVID-19 vaccination. The receptor source for this set is a human donor who had a prior SARS-CoV-2 infection.

The chain recombines TRBV24-1 with TRBJ2-7, with D possibly matching TRBD1 (5 bases). The CDR3 has 14 residues. V dropped 6 bases and J dropped 5 bases, with 16 bases sitting between them. Germline CDR1 is KGHDR and CDR2 is SFDVKD. The CDR3: CATSSSAGWNEQYF. The CDR3 DNA is TGTGCCACCAGTAGTTCTGCAGGGTGGAACGAGCAGTACTTC.

The chain is built from TRBV4-2 and TRBJ1-4; no reliable D call. V was trimmed by 0 bases and J by 2 bases, leaving 16 bases between them. CDR1 and CDR2 (germline): LGHNA, YNFKEQ. The CDR3 extends over 18 amino acids. The CDR3 sequence is CASSQDRGRSWTNEKLFF. The CDR3 DNA follows: TGTGCCAGCAGCCAAGATCGCGGTAGGAGTTGGACTAATGAAAAACTGTTTTTT.

This clone was observed a single time. V is TRBV5-1 and J is TRBJ2-3; perhaps TRBD1 as D (5 bases). CDR1 SGHRS and CDR2 YFSETQ come from the germline V gene. V gave up 1 base and J gave up 2 bases, with 8 bases separating them. The CDR3 contains 14 residues. The chain's CDR3 is CASSLQGHTDTQYF. CDR3 in DNA: TGCGCCAGCAGCTTGCAGGGTCACACAGATACGCAGTATTTT.

The chain links TRBV5-6 to TRBJ2-1; D is undetermined. Germline CDR1 SGHDT, CDR2 YYEEEE. The V gene lost 4 bases and the J gene lost 8 bases, with 22 bases spanning the gap. The length of the CDR3 is 16 residues. The CDR3 bases are TGTGCCAGCAGCCTCGCCCGGGCCAAATCAGTCGATGAGCAGTTCTTC. It yields the protein CASSLARAKSVDEQFF.

The chain couples TRBV5-6 to TRBJ1-2, with TRBD1 as a possible D gene (5 bases). Trimming removed 4 bases from V and 2 bases from J, with 9 bases in between. Germline CDR1 and CDR2: SGHDT and YYEEEE. The CDR3 contains 13 residues. The CDR3 loop is CASSRTPNYGYTF. In nucleotides, the CDR3 is TGTGCCAGCAGCCGGACACCGAACTATGGCTACACCTTC.

CDR3 DNA: TGTGCCAGCAGCCAAGGACGACAGGGGGGTTATAATTCACCCCTCCACTTT. It translates to CASSQGRQGGYNSPLHF. The gene calls are TRBV4-2 and TRBJ1-6, with 9 bases identical to TRBD1. The CDR3 loop spans 17 amino acids. V was pared by 1 base and J by 4 bases, with 5 bases of the junction left unmatched. Germline values: CDR1 LGHNA, CDR2 YNFKEQ.

In DNA form, the CDR3 reads TGTGCCAGCAGTGCGCCGGCAGGACGTAGCAATCAGCCCCAGCATTTT. Its protein product is CASSAPAGRSNQPQHF. V gene TRBV6-1 combines with J gene TRBJ1-5; D unresolved. The germline V and J ends were trimmed by 4 bases and 0 bases, with 13 bases remaining between them. In germline, CDR1 is MNHNS, CDR2 SASEGT. There are 16 residues in the CDR3.

This chain joins TRBV18 and TRBJ1-2; tentatively, D is TRBD1 (6 bases). Germline V CDR1 and CDR2: KGHSH, LQKENI. The length of the CDR3 is 13 residues. Trimming removed 6 bases at V and 5 bases at J, with 13 bases between. The CDR3: CASSPGGAYGYTF. CDR3 DNA: TGTGCCAGCTCTCCGGGGGGGGCGTATGGCTACACCTTC.

The V and J genes are TRBV3-1 (or the pseudogene TRBV3-2) and TRBJ2-7; TRBD2 matches 10 bases. The CDR3 runs 15 residues. The J segment lost 0 bases and the V segment lost 4 bases, leaving 3 bases of the junction unmatched. Germline CDR1 and CDR2: LGHDT and YNNKEL (reference sequence). Written as DNA, the CDR3 is TGTGCCAGCAGCCCTAGCGGGAGTAACTCCTACGAGCAGTACTTC. This gives the protein CASSPSGSNSYEQYF.

The rearrangement uses TRBV18 and TRBJ1-1; D unresolved. Looked up from germline, CDR1 is KGHSH and CDR2 is LQKENI. V dropped 6 bases and J dropped 1 base, with 9 bases sitting between them. The CDR3 loop spans 13 amino acids. For the CDR3, the DNA is TGTGCCAGCTCCCCTGACCAGAACACTGAAGCTTTCTTT. It translates to CASSPDQNTEAFF.

The chain has TRBV12-3 or TRBV12-4 and TRBJ1-2; D is unclear. Trimming removed 6 bases at V and 0 bases at J, with 8 bases between. This CDR3 spans 13 amino acids. Here the CDR3 DNA reads TGTGCCAGCAGGCCCTCAGCTAACTATGGCTACACCTTC. Its translation is CASRPSANYGYTF.

The rearrangement uses TRBV5-1 and TRBJ2-7, with 9 bases fitting TRBD1. V lost 2 bases, J lost 7 bases, and 7 bases stayed unmatched. In germline, CDR1 is SGHRS, CDR2 YFSETQ. There are 14 residues in the CDR3. In DNA form, the CDR3 reads TGCGCCAGCAGCTTATGGGACAGGGCCCTTGAGCAGTACTTC. Its translation is CASSLWDRALEQYF.

This clone appeared once. The chain has TRBV9 and TRBJ1-4; no definite D call. Per the germline V gene, CDR1 is SGDLS and CDR2 is YYNGEE. Between the trimmed V and J ends, which lost 4 bases and 8 bases, there was a span of 15 bases. The CDR3 covers 14 residues. This chain's CDR3 is CASSPRTLGEKLFF. The CDR3 DNA sequence: TGTGCCAGCAGCCCGAGAACTCTCGGGGAAAAACTGTTTTTT. Full variable domain (outside the CDR3, taken from reference TRBV9 and TRBJ1-4): DSGVTQTPKHLITATGQRVTLRCSPRSGDLSVYWYQQSLDQGLQFLIQYYNGEERAKGNILERFSAQQFPDLHSELNLSSLELGDSALYFCASSPRTLGEKLFFGSGTQLSVL.

J is TRBJ2-6 and V is TRBV18, with unresolved D. V gave up 6 bases and J gave up 5 bases, with 14 bases separating them. Germline CDR1 is KGHSH and CDR2 is LQKENI. The CDR3 is 15 amino acids. Here the CDR3 reads CASSPRETWANVLTF. The CDR3 nucleotides are TGTGCCAGCTCTCCCAGAGAGACCTGGGCCAACGTCCTGACTTTC. Using reference TRBV18 and TRBJ2-6 for the parts outside the CDR3, the full variable domain is NAGVMQNPRHLVRRRGQEARLRCSPMKGHSHVYWYRQLPEEGLKFMVYLQKENIIDESGMPKERFSAEFPKEGPSILRIQQVVRGDSAAYFCASSPRETWANVLTFGAGSRLTVL.

V is TRBV6-6 and J is TRBJ1-5; weak D call: TRBD1 (5 bases). Germline V gene data show CDR1 as MNHNY and CDR2 as SVGAGI (reference sequence). V lost 1 base and J 4 bases, leaving 11 bases between the germline ends. The CDR3 is 15 residues long. CDR3 DNA sequence: TGTGCCAGCAGTTACTGGGGACGGCAAAATCAGCCCCAGCATTTT. Residues: CASSYWGRQNQPQHF.

The V and J genes are TRBV14 and TRBJ2-1; possibly TRBD1 for D (5 bases). The CDR3 has 15 residues. V was cut by 2 bases and J by 0 bases, with 8 bases left in between. CDR1 is SGHDN, CDR2 FVKESK, per germline. CDR3: CASSQMGLSYNEQFF. The CDR3 DNA is TGTGCCAGCAGCCAAATGGGGCTCTCCTACAATGAGCAGTTCTTC.

The chain links TRBV6-5 to TRBJ1-3; D is unclear. The germline CDR1 and CDR2 sequences are MNHEY and SVGAGI. The length of the CDR3 is 15 residues. Trimming left V 6 bases short and J 0 bases short, with 12 bases between. CDR3 in amino acids: CASRAPTASGNTIYF. Written as DNA, the CDR3 is TGTGCCAGCAGGGCCCCCACAGCCTCTGGAAACACCATATATTTT.

The chain couples TRBV19 to TRBJ1-6; TRBD1 is a possible D gene (5 bases). CDR1 is LNHDA, CDR2 SQIVND, per germline (reference sequence). CDR3 length equals 15 residues. V shed 1 base and J shed 11 bases, with 15 bases lying between them. The CDR3 sequence is CASSIVIEGSTPLHF. The CDR3 coding sequence is TGTGCCAGTAGTATAGTTATTGAGGGGTCGACACCCCTCCACTTT. Filled out from reference TRBV19 and TRBJ1-6, the complete variable domain reads DGGITQSPKYLFRKEGQNVTLSCEQNLNHDAMYWYRQDPGQGLRLIYYSQIVNDFQKGDIAEGYSVSREKKESFPLTVTSAQKNPTAFYLCASSIVIEGSTPLHFGNGTRLTVT.

This rearrangement joins TRBV5-1 to TRBJ2-7; 11 positions agree with TRBD2. CDR1 is SGHRS, CDR2 YFSETQ, per germline. Trimming took 4 bases from V and 1 from J; bases not matched to a gene: 4. CDR3 size: 15 residues. The CDR3 DNA sequence: TGCGCCAGCAGCACTAGCGGGAGTTATTCCTACGAGCAGTACTTC. Protein: CASSTSGSYSYEQYF.

The chain is built from TRBV6-5 and TRBJ2-2; D possibly corresponds to TRBD1 (7 bases). CDR1 MNHEY and CDR2 SVGAGI come from the germline V gene. The V gene lost 6 bases and the J gene lost 6 bases, with 14 bases spanning the gap. CDR3 size: 14 residues. CDR3 coding DNA: TGTGCCAGCAGAACTACCAGGGGGGCCGGGGAGCTGTTTTTT. It yields the protein CASRTTRGAGELFF.

This rearrangement joins TRBV6-5 to TRBJ1-3, with 7 bases identical to TRBD1. V shed 1 base, J shed 7 bases, and the junction held 4 bases outside the gene matches. Germline-derived CDR1 and CDR2 are MNHEY and SVGAGI. The CDR3 length is 14 residues. This CDR3 reads CASSYLGGGNTIYF. CDR3 DNA sequence: TGTGCCAGCAGTTACTTAGGGGGCGGTAACACCATATATTTT.

This clone was counted only a few times. The chain carries TRBV5-1 and TRBJ1-1; the D gene is possibly TRBD1 (6 bases). Per the germline V gene, CDR1 is SGHRS and CDR2 is YFSETQ. There are 15 residues in the CDR3. V dropped 4 bases and J dropped 5 bases, with 18 bases sitting between them. The CDR3 here is CASSGGRGLDTEAFF. The CDR3 region has the DNA TGCGCCAGCAGCGGGGGTCGGGGGCTTGATACTGAAGCTTTCTTT.

This clone was seen more than once but under ten times. The chain carries TRBV27 and TRBJ2-3; 14 bases match TRBD2. Per the germline V gene, CDR1 is MNHEY and CDR2 is SMNVEV (reference sequence). This CDR3 region has 16 residues. With 5 bases clipped from V and 1 base from J, the junction kept 2 bases outside the gene matches. The CDR3 DNA sequence: TGTGCCAGCAGTCCGGGACTAGCGGGGGGCACAGATACGCAGTATTTT. Protein sequence: CASSPGLAGGTDTQYF.

Only a few counts were recorded for this clone. The chain employs TRBV19 and TRBJ2-3, with 9 bases fitting TRBD2. V trimming: 3 bases; J trimming: 1 base; junction bases outside the gene matches: 5. CDR1 is LNHDA and CDR2 is SQIVND in the germline V gene (reference sequence). CDR3 size: 16 residues. DNA for the CDR3: TGTGCCAGTAGTATTTATCCTAGCGGGGGCACAGATACGCAGTATTTT. Encoded protein: CASSIYPSGGTDTQYF.

V and J are TRBV9 and TRBJ1-2; a weak D match, TRBD1 (5 bases). The CDR3 contains 14 residues. Germline CDR1 reads SGDLS; CDR2 reads YYNGEE. V was clipped by 1 base and J by 4 bases, with 11 bases between them. DNA for the CDR3: TGTGCCAGCAGCGTAAGTGGCCAGGGCTATGGCTACACCTTC. It is translated as CASSVSGQGYGYTF.